The 18 T cell receptor beta chains in this list originate from one sample, sequenced in a study of memory CD4+ T cells and cytomegalovirus serostatus. Repertoires were generated with immunoSEQ multiplex PCR, while TCRdb's copy carries only in-frame clones and drops some. This table has more than 45,000 clones, about 74% appearing once. The sort gate was single viable CD3+CD4+CD8-CD45RO+ cells for memory CD4+ T cells. The sequencing input was memory CD4+ T cells from blood. The receptors derive from an adult in good health and CMV-seropositive.

This chain connects TRBV4-3 to TRBJ1-1; the D is unclear. The germline V gene encodes CDR1 LGHNA and CDR2 YSLEER. V shed 0 bases and J shed 5 bases, with 10 bases lying between them. The CDR3 is 14 amino acids. For the CDR3, the DNA is TGCGCCAGCAGCCAAGAAAACAGATTGACTGAAGCTTTCTTT. Residues: CASSQENRLTEAFF.

The chain has TRBV7-9 and TRBJ1-2, with D tentatively TRBD1 (6 bases). With 0 bases removed from V and 5 bases from J, the gap between germline ends came to 13 bases. Germline V lookup: CDR1 SEHNR, CDR2 FQNEAQ (reference sequence). This CDR3 has 15 residues. CDR3 protein: CASSLAVGGPYGYTF. CDR3 DNA sequence: TGTGCCAGCAGCTTAGCGGTGGGGGGCCCTTATGGCTACACCTTC. The variable domain in full, completed from reference TRBV7-9 and TRBJ1-2, reads DTGVSQNPRHKITKRGQNVTFRCDPISEHNRLYWYRQTLGQGPEFLTYFQNEAQLEKSRLLSDRFSAERPKGSFSTLEIQRTEQGDSAMYLCASSLAVGGPYGYTFGSGTRLTVV.

V and J are TRBV19 and TRBJ1-1, with 7 positions matching TRBD1. The germline V gene encodes CDR1 LNHDA and CDR2 SQIVND (reference sequence). The V segment lost 6 bases and the J segment 4 bases; nucleotides outside the gene matches: 8. This CDR3 comprises 14 residues. This CDR3 reads CASRTTGRGTEAFF. The CDR3, as DNA: TGTGCCAGTAGGACGACAGGGCGGGGCACTGAAGCTTTCTTT.

This sequence joins TRBV5-6 and TRBJ2-2; 7 nucleotides align to TRBD1. This CDR3 spans 15 amino acids. V trimming: 4 bases; J trimming: 7 bases; junction bases outside the gene matches: 10. CDR1 is SGHDT, CDR2 YYEEEE, per germline. CDR3 amino acids: CASSPLRGHGGELFF. The DNA of the CDR3 is TGTGCCAGCAGCCCATTAAGGGGGCATGGCGGGGAGCTGTTTTTT.

V and J are TRBV25-1 and TRBJ1-3; possible D gene TRBD1, 5 bases. The CDR3 is made up of 17 amino acids. The germline gives CDR1 MGHDK, CDR2 SYGVNS. Trimming took off 3 bases at V and 0 bases at J, with 15 bases between the two ends. CDR3 loop: CASSDVRETASGNTIYF. The DNA of the CDR3 is TGTGCCAGCAGTGACGTTCGTGAGACAGCCTCTGGAAACACCATATATTTT. Drawing the rest from reference TRBV25-1 and TRBJ1-3, the complete variable domain is EADIYQTPRYLVIGTGKKITLECSQTMGHDKMYWYQQDPGMELHLIHYSYGVNSTEKGDLSSESTVSRIRTEHFPLTLESARPSHTSQYLCASSDVRETASGNTIYFGEGSWLTVV.

The chain couples TRBV9 to TRBJ2-1; D possibly matches TRBD1 or TRBD2 (6 bases each). V lost 0 bases, J lost 15 bases, and 22 bases lay in between. Germline assignment: CDR1 SGDLS and CDR2 YYNGEE. This CDR3 region has 15 residues. CDR3 coding DNA: TGTGCCAGCAGCGTAGACGGTCATACAGGGCCGGGGGTGTTCTTC. Translation gives CASSVDGHTGPGVFF.

The rearrangement links TRBV19 to TRBJ1-5; D remains ambiguous. The CDR3 covers 15 residues. The V and J ends lost 4 bases and 1 base respectively, with 11 bases between them. In germline, CDR1 is LNHDA, CDR2 SQIVND (reference sequence). The DNA for the CDR3 is TGTGCCAGTAGTAAGGAGGGTGTCAGCAATCAGCCCCAGCATTTT. The encoded protein is CASSKEGVSNQPQHF.

The CDR3 spells CASSLVDYTDTQYF. CDR3 bases: TGTGCCAGCAGCTTAGTGGACTACACAGATACGCAGTATTTT. This chain connects TRBV7-2 to TRBJ2-3, with D maybe TRBD2 (6 bases). Trimming shortened V by 1 base and J by 2 bases, and 7 bases separated the two germline ends. The germline V gene has CDR1 SGHTA and CDR2 FQGNSA. This CDR3 spans 14 amino acids.

V is TRBV9 and J is TRBJ2-2, with a tentative D call TRBD1 (5 bases). The CDR3 is made up of 16 amino acids. Germline CDR1 SGDLS, CDR2 YYNGEE. Trimming left V 0 bases short and J 3 bases short, with 12 bases between. CDR3 bases: TGTGCCAGCAGCGTAGTAGATAGCAGGGACACCGGGGAGCTGTTTTTT. Amino acid sequence: CASSVVDSRDTGELFF.

This rearrangement joins TRBV5-4 to TRBJ2-7; a weak D match, TRBD2 (5 bases). This CDR3 contains 13 residues. V was trimmed by 6 bases and J by 6 bases, leaving 16 bases between them. Germline assignment: CDR1 SGHNT and CDR2 YYREEE (reference sequence). DNA for the CDR3: TGTGCCAGCAAGGACTTGAAAGCGTCCGAGCAGTACTTC. Translation gives CASKDLKASEQYF.

V and J are TRBV18 and TRBJ2-3; D may match TRBD1 or TRBD2 (5 bases each). The V gene's germline CDR1 is KGHSH and CDR2 LQKENI. This CDR3 comprises 14 residues. V gave up 6 bases and J gave up 5 bases, with 15 bases separating them. CDR3 amino acids: CASSSTSGRDTQYF. The CDR3 DNA is TGTGCCAGCTCGTCGACCTCGGGGCGAGATACGCAGTATTTT.

This chain uses TRBV27 with TRBJ2-6, with 8 bases fitting TRBD1. Per germline, CDR1 MNHEY and CDR2 SMNVEV (reference sequence). The CDR3 contains 17 residues. The J segment lost 0 bases and the V segment lost 6 bases, leaving 7 bases of the junction unmatched. CDR3 in amino acids: CASSGQGDSSGANVLTF. CDR3 nucleotides: TGTGCCAGCAGCGGACAGGGTGATTCCTCTGGGGCCAACGTCCTGACTTTC.

The chain is built from TRBV5-1 and TRBJ2-1, with 10 bases aligning to TRBD2. After removal of 4 bases from V and 5 bases from J, the junction contained 6 bases not matched to a gene. The CDR3 covers 15 residues. Germline CDR1 and CDR2: SGHRS and YFSETQ. This CDR3 is CASSDISGGHNEQFF. CDR3 in DNA: TGCGCCAGCAGCGATATTAGCGGGGGGCACAATGAGCAGTTCTTC.

The V gene is TRBV18, the J gene TRBJ1-4; 8 positions match TRBD1. The J segment lost 8 bases and the V segment lost 6 bases, leaving 8 bases of the junction unmatched. CDR1 is KGHSH, CDR2 LQKENI, per germline. There are 14 residues in the CDR3. CDR3 in amino acids: CASSPGGLSEKLFF. CDR3 DNA sequence: TGTGCCAGCTCCCCAGGGGGCTTGTCGGAAAAACTGTTTTTT. The full variable domain, with the rest looked up from reference TRBV18 and TRBJ1-4, is NAGVMQNPRHLVRRRGQEARLRCSPMKGHSHVYWYRQLPEEGLKFMVYLQKENIIDESGMPKERFSAEFPKEGPSILRIQQVVRGDSAAYFCASSPGGLSEKLFFGSGTQLSVL.

This clone was observed a few times. The chain couples TRBV5-1 to TRBJ2-1, with TRBD2 matching over 11 bases. V lost 6 bases and J lost 8; bases outside the gene matches: 10. The length of the CDR3 is 15 residues. Per germline, CDR1 SGHRS and CDR2 YFSETQ. CDR3 bases: TGCGCCAGCAAGAATAGCGGGGGGGTTAACGATGAGCAGTTCTTC. This translates into CASKNSGGVNDEQFF.

The rearrangement links TRBV5-5 to TRBJ2-7, with D possibly matching TRBD1 (6 bases). Trimming removed 0 bases from V and 3 bases from J, with 10 bases in between. Germline CDR1 SGHKS, CDR2 YYEKEE (reference sequence). CDR3 length equals 14 residues. Written as DNA, the CDR3 is TGTGCCAGCAGCTTGGTTGGCAGGGGCTACGAGCAGTACTTC. Amino acid sequence: CASSLVGRGYEQYF.

This sequence joins TRBV18 and TRBJ2-6; 7 bases are shared with TRBD1. V lost 6 bases to trimming and J lost 1 base; unmatched junction nucleotides: 9. Germline CDR1 is KGHSH and CDR2 is LQKENI. The CDR3 loop spans 17 amino acids. The CDR3 sequence is CASSRDSTLSGANVLTF. In nucleotides, the CDR3 is TGTGCCAGCTCCAGGGACAGCACTCTATCTGGGGCCAACGTCCTGACTTTC.

In this sample, this clone turned up once. This sequence joins TRBV5-6 and TRBJ1-2; D remains unclear. Germline V gene sequence: CDR1 SGHDT, CDR2 YYEEEE. V was cut by 3 bases and J by 8 bases, with 11 bases left in between. The CDR3 loop spans 12 amino acids. CDR3 sequence reads: CASSSTELGYTF. CDR3 nucleotide sequence: TGTGCCAGCAGCTCAACAGAGTTGGGCTACACCTTC.